This T cell receptor beta chain was identified in a study of identical twins. Overall study findings and caveats: Insertion counts were lower in abundant cord blood beta clonotypes, a trend that memory repertoires did not show.

Donors uniformly comprised healthy Caucasians. It was template switching that added a universal primer site, and there were unique molecular identifiers on the cDNA. TCRdb re-called the 5' RACE reads through MiXCR, storing one row per CDR3 protein. The sample carries approximately 300,000 distinct CDR3 sequences, roughly 9.8% recorded once. The sample holds many counts of this clonotype. Its antigen remains unknown. This CDR3 comprises 14 residues. Unmatched junction bases numbered 6, after V lost 2 bases and J lost 6 bases. CDR1 and CDR2 from the germline V gene are SGHTS and YDEGEE. Another study also made use of these data, one on yellow fever vaccine responses in identical twins. That publication notes: Reportedly, twins' vaccine T cell responses looked partly convergent and partly personalized.

J is TRBJ2-3 and V is TRBV5-8; 7 nucleotides line up with TRBD2. The TCR sequence derives from a woman aged 18-29 years in good health. The specimen was CD8+ T cells sorted from blood. The CDR3 bases are TGTGCCAGCAGCTTAGCGGGATTATCTGATACGCAGTATTTT. Amino acids: CASSLAGLSDTQYF.